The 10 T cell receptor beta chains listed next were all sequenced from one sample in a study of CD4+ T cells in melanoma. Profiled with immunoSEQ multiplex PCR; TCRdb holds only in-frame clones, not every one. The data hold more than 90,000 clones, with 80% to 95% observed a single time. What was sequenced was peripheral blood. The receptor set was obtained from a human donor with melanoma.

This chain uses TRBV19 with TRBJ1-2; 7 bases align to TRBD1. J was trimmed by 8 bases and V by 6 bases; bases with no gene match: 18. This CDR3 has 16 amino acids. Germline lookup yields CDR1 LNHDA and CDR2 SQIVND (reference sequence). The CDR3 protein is CASSQEPGQIAGGYTF. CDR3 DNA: TGTGCCAGTAGCCAAGAACCGGGACAGATTGCCGGAGGCTACACCTTC.

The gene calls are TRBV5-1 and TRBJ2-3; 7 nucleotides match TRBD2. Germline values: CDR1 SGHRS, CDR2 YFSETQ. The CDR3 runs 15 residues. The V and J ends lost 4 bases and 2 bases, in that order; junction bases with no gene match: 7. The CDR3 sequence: CASSPGGSPTDTQYF. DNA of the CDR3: TGCGCCAGCAGCCCCGGGGGGTCTCCCACAGATACGCAGTATTTT.

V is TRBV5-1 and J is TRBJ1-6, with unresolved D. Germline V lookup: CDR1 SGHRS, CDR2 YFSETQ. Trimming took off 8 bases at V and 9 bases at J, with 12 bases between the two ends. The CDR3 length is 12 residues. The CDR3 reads CARNSWSSPLHF. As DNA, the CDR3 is TGCGCCAGGAACAGCTGGAGTTCACCCCTCCACTTT.

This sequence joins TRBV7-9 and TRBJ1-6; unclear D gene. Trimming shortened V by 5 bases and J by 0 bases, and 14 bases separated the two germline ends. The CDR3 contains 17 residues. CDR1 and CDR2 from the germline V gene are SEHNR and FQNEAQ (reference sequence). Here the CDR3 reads CASSLGPYSSYNSPLHF. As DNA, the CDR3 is TGTGCCAGCAGCCTAGGACCTTATAGCTCCTATAATTCACCCCTCCACTTT. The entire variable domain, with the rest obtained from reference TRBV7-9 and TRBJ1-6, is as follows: DTGVSQNPRHKITKRGQNVTFRCDPISEHNRLYWYRQTLGQGPEFLTYFQNEAQLEKSRLLSDRFSAERPKGSFSTLEIQRTEQGDSAMYLCASSLGPYSSYNSPLHFGNGTRLTVT.

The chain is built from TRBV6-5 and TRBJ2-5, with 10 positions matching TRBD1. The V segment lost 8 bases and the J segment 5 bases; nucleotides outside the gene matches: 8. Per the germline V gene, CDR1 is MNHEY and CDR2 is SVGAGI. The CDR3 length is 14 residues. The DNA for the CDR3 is TGTGCCAGCTCCACGACAGGGGGCTGGGAGACCCAGTACTTC. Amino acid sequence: CASSTTGGWETQYF.

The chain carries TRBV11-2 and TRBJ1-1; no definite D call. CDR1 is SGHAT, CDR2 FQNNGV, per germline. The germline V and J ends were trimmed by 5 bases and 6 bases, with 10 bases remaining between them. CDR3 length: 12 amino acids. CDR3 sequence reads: CASSATTAEAFF. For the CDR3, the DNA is TGTGCCAGCAGCGCCACCACTGCTGAAGCTTTCTTT. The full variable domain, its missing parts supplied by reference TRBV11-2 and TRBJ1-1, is EAGVAQSPRYKIIEKRQSVAFWCNPISGHATLYWYQQILGQGPKLLIQFQNNGVVDDSQLPKDRFSAERLKGVDSTLKIQPAKLEDSAVYLCASSATTAEAFFGQGTRLTVV.

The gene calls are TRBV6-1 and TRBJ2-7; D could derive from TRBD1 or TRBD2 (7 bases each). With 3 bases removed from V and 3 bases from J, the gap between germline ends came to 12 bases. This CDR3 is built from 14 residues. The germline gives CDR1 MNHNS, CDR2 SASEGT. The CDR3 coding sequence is TGTGCCAGCAGTGACAGGGGGGGAATCTACGAGCAGTACTTC. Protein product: CASSDRGGIYEQYF.

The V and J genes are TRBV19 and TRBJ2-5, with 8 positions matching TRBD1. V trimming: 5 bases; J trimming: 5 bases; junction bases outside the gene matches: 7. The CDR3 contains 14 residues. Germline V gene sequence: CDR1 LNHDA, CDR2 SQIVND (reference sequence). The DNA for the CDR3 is TGTGCCAGTAGTGTGACAGGGGCCCAGGAGACCCAGTACTTC. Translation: CASSVTGAQETQYF.

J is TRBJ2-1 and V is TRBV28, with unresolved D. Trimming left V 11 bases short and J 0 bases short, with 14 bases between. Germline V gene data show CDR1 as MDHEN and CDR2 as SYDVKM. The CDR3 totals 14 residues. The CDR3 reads CAAQTGSSYNEQFF. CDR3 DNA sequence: TGTGCCGCTCAGACGGGCAGCTCCTACAATGAGCAGTTCTTC.

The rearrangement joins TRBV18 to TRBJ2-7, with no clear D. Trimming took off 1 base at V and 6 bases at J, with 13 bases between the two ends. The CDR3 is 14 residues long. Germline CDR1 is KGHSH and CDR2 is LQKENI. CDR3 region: CASSPQFGESEQYF. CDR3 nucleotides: TGTGCCAGCTCACCACAATTTGGCGAGAGCGAGCAGTACTTC.